This TCR beta chain was observed in a study of blood T cell repertoires in COVID-19 (dated by TCRdb to about 2020). Regarding the research as a whole: Collaborator samples came from the United States, Italy and Spain and covered acute and convalescent phases of COVID-19. The material from the prospective study consisted of cDNA or gDNA derived from T cells, B-cell-depleted T cells, or PBMCs. Subjects who had been exposed to COVID-19, were actively infected with it, or had recovered from it provided the deeply sampled blood TCRbeta repertoires that made up the dataset. The repertoires were released in a freely available public database meant as a resource for research on the immune response to SARS-CoV-2. Samples came from the ongoing ImmuneRACE study (first 160 participants) plus 1,254 subjects from 6 global collaborators. Sample metadata almost always included a de-identified subject ID, COVID-19 status, age in years and sex. Where available, HLA class I and class II types were taken from metadata supplied by the sample provider and were not determined by assay-based typing.

Spanning cysteine to phenylalanine, the CDR3 consists of 14 amino acids. Only the CDR3 portion is preserved as DNA: 42 bases, with reading frame beginning at the first base. V is cut back by 4 bases and J by 4 bases, with 5 bases in the junction unmatched. From the germline V gene, CDR1 is MNHEY and CDR2 is SVGEGT. One collaborating source in Seattle enrolled patients while the patients were actively infected and followed the patients over time throughout the course of disease. Collaborating institutions collected whole blood in K2EDTA tubes following their own protocols. For TCRbeta analysis, collaborators shipped samples in one of three forms: frozen whole blood, isolated PBMCs, or DNA extracted from either of those sample types. The paper as a whole reports these results and caveats: Clinical and demographic metadata were provided uncurated, with the amount varying by source and participant.

TCRbeta CDR3 regions were amplified from genomic DNA using the immunoSEQ Assay, a bias-controlled multiplex PCR. In the original analysis: Within the assay, amplification of reference gene primers was used to estimate how many nucleated cells each sample contained. Sequence reads were collapsed and filtered to measure the absolute abundance of every unique TCRbeta CDR3 rearrangement. For each sample, productive Simpson clonality was calculated by taking the square root of Simpson's diversity index across productive rearrangements. As stored in TCRdb, this immuneACCESS dataset retains in-frame rearrangements with V and J assigned. A fraction of the clones does not appear; measured against another copy, unresolved V genes explain less than half of the discrepancy, and the remainder lacks a known reason. D and trimming come from the DNA, and the V and J calls and clone size come from that table. The sample table contains about 410,000 clones; only one count was recorded for about 89% of them. Jointly, the top ten make up around 1.5% of the sample.

About this clone: Its antigen target is currently unknown. Base quality data are lacking; no much larger clone is found one base away.

The V gene is TRBV6-2 or TRBV6-3 and the J gene is TRBJ1-2, with TRBD1 identical over 8 junction bases. The receptor's source is a woman aged 40 to 55 with COVID-19, enrolled during active disease. Sequenced material: peripheral blood. The nucleotide sequence is TGTGCCAGCAGTTCCCCGGACAGGGCCTATGGCTACACCTTC. This is translated as CASSSPDRAYGYTF.